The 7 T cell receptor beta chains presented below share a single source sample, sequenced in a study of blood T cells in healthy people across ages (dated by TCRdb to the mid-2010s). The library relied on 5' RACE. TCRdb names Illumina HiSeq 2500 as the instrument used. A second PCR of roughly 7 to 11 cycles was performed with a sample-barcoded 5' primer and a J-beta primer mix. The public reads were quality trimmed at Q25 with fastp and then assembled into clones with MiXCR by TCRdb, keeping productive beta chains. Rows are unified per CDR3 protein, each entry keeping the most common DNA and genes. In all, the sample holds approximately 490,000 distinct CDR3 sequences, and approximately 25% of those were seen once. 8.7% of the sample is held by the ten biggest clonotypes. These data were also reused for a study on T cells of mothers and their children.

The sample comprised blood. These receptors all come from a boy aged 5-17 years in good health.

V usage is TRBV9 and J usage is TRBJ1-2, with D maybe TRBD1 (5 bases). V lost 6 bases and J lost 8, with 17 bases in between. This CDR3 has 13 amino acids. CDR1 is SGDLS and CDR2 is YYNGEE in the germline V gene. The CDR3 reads CASTAAGLGGYTF. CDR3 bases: TGTGCCAGCACTGCGGCGGGACTTGGAGGCTACACCTTC. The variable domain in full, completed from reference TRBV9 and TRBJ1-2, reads DSGVTQTPKHLITATGQRVTLRCSPRSGDLSVYWYQQSLDQGLQFLIQYYNGEERAKGNILERFSAQQFPDLHSELNLSSLELGDSALYFCASTAAGLGGYTFGSGTRLTVV.

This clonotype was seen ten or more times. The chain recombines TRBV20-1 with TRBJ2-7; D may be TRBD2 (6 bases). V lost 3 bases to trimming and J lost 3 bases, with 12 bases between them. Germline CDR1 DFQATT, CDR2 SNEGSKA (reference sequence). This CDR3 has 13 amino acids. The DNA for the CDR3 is TGCAGTGCTAGGGACTACAACCTCTACGAGCAGTACTTC. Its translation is CSARDYNLYEQYF.

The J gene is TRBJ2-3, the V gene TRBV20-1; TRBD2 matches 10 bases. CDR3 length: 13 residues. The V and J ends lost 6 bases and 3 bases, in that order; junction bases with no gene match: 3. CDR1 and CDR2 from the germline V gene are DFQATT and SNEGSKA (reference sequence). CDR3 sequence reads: CSAKLAGTDTQYF. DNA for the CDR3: TGCAGTGCCAAACTAGCGGGAACAGATACGCAGTATTTT.

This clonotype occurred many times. The CDR3 nucleotides are TGTGCCAGCAGCTTAAGGGGCCCAAGCACAGATACGCAGTATTTT. Amino acid sequence: CASSLRGPSTDTQYF. The gene calls are TRBV7-9 and TRBJ2-3; D may be TRBD1 (5 bases). This CDR3 region has 15 residues. Trimming cost V 2 bases and J 0 bases, with 9 bases left between them. Germline values: CDR1 SEHNR, CDR2 FQNEAQ (reference sequence).

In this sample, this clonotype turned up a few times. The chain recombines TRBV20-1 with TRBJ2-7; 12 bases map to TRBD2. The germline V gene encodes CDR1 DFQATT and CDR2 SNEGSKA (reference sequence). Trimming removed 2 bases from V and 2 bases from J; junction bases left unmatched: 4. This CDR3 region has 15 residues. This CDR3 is CSARLAGGPPYEQYF. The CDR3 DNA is TGCAGTGCTAGACTAGCGGGAGGGCCTCCCTACGAGCAGTACTTC.

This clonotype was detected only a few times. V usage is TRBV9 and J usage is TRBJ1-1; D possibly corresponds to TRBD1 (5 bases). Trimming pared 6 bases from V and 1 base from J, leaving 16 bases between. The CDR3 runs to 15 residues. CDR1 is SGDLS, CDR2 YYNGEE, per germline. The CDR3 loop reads CASNPPPGTNTEAFF. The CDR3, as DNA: TGTGCCAGCAACCCACCGCCAGGGACGAACACTGAAGCTTTCTTT. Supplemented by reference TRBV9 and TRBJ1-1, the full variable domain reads DSGVTQTPKHLITATGQRVTLRCSPRSGDLSVYWYQQSLDQGLQFLIQYYNGEERAKGNILERFSAQQFPDLHSELNLSSLELGDSALYFCASNPPPGTNTEAFFGQGTRLTVV.

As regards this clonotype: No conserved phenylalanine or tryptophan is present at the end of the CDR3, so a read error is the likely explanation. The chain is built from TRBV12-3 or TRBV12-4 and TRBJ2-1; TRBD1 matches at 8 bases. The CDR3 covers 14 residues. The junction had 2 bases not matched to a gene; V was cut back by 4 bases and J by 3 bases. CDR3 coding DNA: TGTGCCAGCAGTTCAGGGGGCGACTACAATGAGCAGTTCCTC. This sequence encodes CASSSGGDYNEQFL.